These T cell receptor beta chains were read from a single sample in a study of blood T cells in healthy people across ages. TCRdb used MiXCR to reprocess the 5' RACE reads, holding one entry per CDR3 protein. Among around 1,500,000 distinct CDR3 sequences, about 30% were seen once, and the ten largest hold over 7%. Sample: blood. The receptors were gathered from a woman in her twenties or thirties in good health. Each CDR3 is given with its conserved first and last residue. Fields, in order: CDR3 DNA, CDR3 protein, clone size, D gene, J gene, V gene. The D gene is left open where the match is weak. Clone size is given for some rows only: seen once, a few or many times, or a class if the clone is expanded.

CDR3nt: TGTGCCAGCAGGCGACAGGGGGCCTCCTACGAGCAGTACTTC
CDR3aa: CASRRQGASYEQYF
abundance: many
d_gene: TRBD1
j_gene: TRBJ2-7
v_gene: TRBV12-3/TRBV12-4

CDR3nt: TGTGCCAGCAGCTACCTACAGGGAGGCGAGCAGTACTTC
CDR3aa: CASSYLQGGEQYF
abundance: many
d_gene: .
j_gene: TRBJ2-7
v_gene: TRBV11-2

CDR3nt: TGTGCCAGCAGTTCCAGGGGGAGCACTGAAGCTTTATTT
CDR3aa: CASSSRGSTEALF
abundance: once
d_gene: TRBD1
j_gene: TRBJ1-1
v_gene: TRBV6-6

CDR3nt: TGCGCCAGCAGCTTGGTTGGACAGCCCTCCTACGAGCAGTACTTC
CDR3aa: CASSLVGQPSYEQYF
abundance: once
d_gene: .
j_gene: TRBJ2-7
v_gene: TRBV5-1

CDR3nt: TGCAGCGTTGTGGATCATAACTATGGCTACACCTTC
CDR3aa: CSVVDHNYGYTF
abundance: many
d_gene: .
j_gene: TRBJ1-2
v_gene: TRBV29-1

CDR3nt: TGTGCCAGCAGTTTAGCGGGGGGGCTGTCAGACACGCAGTATTTT
CDR3aa: CASSLAGGLSDTQYF
abundance: .
d_gene: TRBD2
j_gene: TRBJ2-3
v_gene: TRBV28

CDR3nt: TGCAGTGCCCCAGGCCCCCAACCAGCGGGGTTGATCTACAATGAGCAGTTCTTC
CDR3aa: CSAPGPQPAGLIYNEQFF
abundance: many
d_gene: TRBD2
j_gene: TRBJ2-1
v_gene: TRBV20-1

CDR3nt: TGTGCCAGCAGAAAAAACAGGGGTATGGCGGATACGCAGTATTTT
CDR3aa: CASRKNRGMADTQYF
abundance: .
d_gene: TRBD1
j_gene: TRBJ2-3
v_gene: TRBV7-2

CDR3nt: TGTGCCAGCACCCAACTACAGCGGGAGTACGGAGATACGCAGTATTTT
CDR3aa: CASTQLQREYGDTQYF
abundance: few
d_gene: TRBD2
j_gene: TRBJ2-3
v_gene: TRBV6-6

CDR3nt: TGTGCCAGCAGTGGGGACAGGGGAGGGGCTAACTATGGCTACACCTTC
CDR3aa: CASSGDRGGANYGYTF
abundance: .
d_gene: TRBD1
j_gene: TRBJ1-2
v_gene: TRBV12-3/TRBV12-4

CDR3nt: TGTGCCAGCAGCTGGCTAGCGGGGCTGTACAATGAGCAGTTCTTC
CDR3aa: CASSWLAGLYNEQFF
abundance: .
d_gene: TRBD2
j_gene: TRBJ2-1
v_gene: TRBV14

CDR3nt: TGTGCCAGCAGTACCCAGGGGATGGAGACCCAGTACTTC
CDR3aa: CASSTQGMETQYF
abundance: .
d_gene: .
j_gene: TRBJ2-5
v_gene: TRBV28

CDR3nt: TGCAGTGCTGACAGCCGGACAGGGGTTTATGGCTACACCTTC
CDR3aa: CSADSRTGVYGYTF
abundance: .
d_gene: TRBD1
j_gene: TRBJ1-2
v_gene: TRBV20-1

CDR3nt: TGTGCCAGCAGCTTATCAGAAGGGGGAACTGAAGCTTTCTTT
CDR3aa: CASSLSEGGTEAFF
abundance: .
d_gene: .
j_gene: TRBJ1-1
v_gene: TRBV7-6

CDR3nt: TGTGCCTGGAGGGGGATGGGGGCGCATGGCTACACCTTC
CDR3aa: CAWRGMGAHGYTF
abundance: .
d_gene: .
j_gene: TRBJ1-2
v_gene: TRBV30

CDR3nt: TGTGCCAGCGGAACGACTAGCGGGGGGCGTAATGAGCAGTTCTTC
CDR3aa: CASGTTSGGRNEQFF
abundance: .
d_gene: TRBD2
j_gene: TRBJ2-1
v_gene: TRBV6-5

CDR3nt: TGTGCCAGCAGTCTCCGCGGTAGCGGGGGGGCCTCAGATACGCAGTATTTT
CDR3aa: CASSLRGSGGASDTQYF
abundance: .
d_gene: TRBD2
j_gene: TRBJ2-3
v_gene: TRBV7-3

CDR3nt: TGTGCCAGTAGTATGACAGGGCCTGGACCTGGGGCCAACGTCCTGACTTTC
CDR3aa: CASSMTGPGPGANVLTF
abundance: .
d_gene: TRBD1
j_gene: TRBJ2-6
v_gene: TRBV19

CDR3nt: TGTGCCAGCAGCTTATTAGTCGGGACGTCCTACGAGCAGTACTTC
CDR3aa: CASSLLVGTSYEQYF
abundance: many
d_gene: .
j_gene: TRBJ2-7
v_gene: TRBV7-8

CDR3nt: TGCAGCGTTGAAAAGGAAGGGACTGGGGCCAACGTCCTGACTTTC
CDR3aa: CSVEKEGTGANVLTF
abundance: many
d_gene: .
j_gene: TRBJ2-6
v_gene: TRBV29-1

CDR3nt: TGTGCCATCAGTGAGGGGGTGGGCAGGGCCCAAGAGACCCAGTACTTC
CDR3aa: CAISEGVGRAQETQYF
abundance: .
d_gene: .
j_gene: TRBJ2-5
v_gene: TRBV10-3

CDR3nt: TGCGCCAGCAGCTCCAGACTAGCGGGGGGGCTTCCCTTCGAGCAGTTCTTC
CDR3aa: CASSSRLAGGLPFEQFF
abundance: .
d_gene: TRBD2
j_gene: TRBJ2-1
v_gene: TRBV5-1

CDR3nt: TGCGCCAGCAGCAAGACTAGCGGGTCTAGCACAGATACGCAGTATTTT
CDR3aa: CASSKTSGSSTDTQYF
abundance: few
d_gene: TRBD2
j_gene: TRBJ2-3
v_gene: TRBV4-3

CDR3nt: TGTGCCAGCAGTTACTCAGAGGGGACTGAAGCTTTCTTT
CDR3aa: CASSYSEGTEAFF
abundance: few
d_gene: .
j_gene: TRBJ1-1
v_gene: TRBV6-6

CDR3nt: TGTGCCAGCTCTCGGAACAAGGCTAGCGCAGATACGCAGTATTTT
CDR3aa: CASSRNKASADTQYF
abundance: .
d_gene: .
j_gene: TRBJ2-3
v_gene: TRBV18

CDR3nt: TGTGCCATCAGCTCGGTATCTGGGGCCAACGTCCTGACTTTC
CDR3aa: CAISSVSGANVLTF
abundance: many
d_gene: .
j_gene: TRBJ2-6
v_gene: TRBV10-3

CDR3nt: TGTGTCAGCAGTCCCTATACCTACGAGCAGTACTTC
CDR3aa: CVSSPYTYEQYF
abundance: .
d_gene: .
j_gene: TRBJ2-7
v_gene: TRBV2

CDR3nt: TGTGCCAGCAGTTTAGACTGGGGACAAGGAAATGAGCAGTACTTC
CDR3aa: CASSLDWGQGNEQYF
abundance: few
d_gene: .
j_gene: TRBJ2-7
v_gene: TRBV28

CDR3nt: TGTGCCAGCAGACAAGGACCCCTGGGTGTGGATGAGCAGTTCTTC
CDR3aa: CASRQGPLGVDEQFF
abundance: .
d_gene: .
j_gene: TRBJ2-1
v_gene: TRBV27

CDR3nt: TGCGCCACCTCAAAACCTGGACAACGCAATGAGCAGTTCTTC
CDR3aa: CATSKPGQRNEQFF
abundance: once
d_gene: .
j_gene: TRBJ2-1
v_gene: TRBV5-1

CDR3nt: TGCAGCGTTGGTGGGGCTCATGAAGCTTTCTTT
CDR3aa: CSVGGAHEAFF
abundance: few
d_gene: .
j_gene: TRBJ1-1
v_gene: TRBV29-1

CDR3nt: TGTGCCAGCAGCTTACGGGCGGGAGGCGTGAACACTGAAGCTTTCTTT
CDR3aa: CASSLRAGGVNTEAFF
abundance: few
d_gene: .
j_gene: TRBJ1-1
v_gene: TRBV7-3

CDR3nt: TGTGCCAGCAGCCTGAGGACAGCTTATAGCAATCAGCCCCAGCATTTT
CDR3aa: CASSLRTAYSNQPQHF
abundance: .
d_gene: .
j_gene: TRBJ1-5
v_gene: TRBV5-6

CDR3nt: TGTGCCAGCAGTCCCTGGGAGGGGGCCGGGGCCAACGTCCTGACTTTC
CDR3aa: CASSPWEGAGANVLTF
abundance: few
d_gene: .
j_gene: TRBJ2-6
v_gene: TRBV12-3/TRBV12-4

CDR3nt: TGCAGCGTCTCCGATACCGGGACAGGGGTATTTTGGTACTTC
CDR3aa: CSVSDTGTGVFWYF
abundance: many
d_gene: TRBD1
j_gene: TRBJ2-7
v_gene: TRBV29-1

CDR3nt: TGTGCCAGCAGTTTAGGGGGGGTTGGGGAGAGAAACATTCAGTACTTC
CDR3aa: CASSLGGVGERNIQYF
abundance: many
d_gene: TRBD2
j_gene: TRBJ2-4
v_gene: TRBV28

CDR3nt: TGTGCCAGCAGTCTGTCTAGCGGCAACAAAAACATTCAGTACTTC
CDR3aa: CASSLSSGNKNIQYF
abundance: many
d_gene: TRBD2
j_gene: TRBJ2-4
v_gene: TRBV25-1

CDR3nt: TGTGCCAGCAAACTCGGGACGGTCCATGGCTACACCTTC
CDR3aa: CASKLGTVHGYTF
abundance: few
d_gene: .
j_gene: TRBJ1-2
v_gene: TRBV6-2/TRBV6-3

CDR3nt: TGTGCCAGCAGCGTCCTTCCAACTAGCGGGGGGAACAATGAGCAGTTCTTC
CDR3aa: CASSVLPTSGGNNEQFF
abundance: .
d_gene: TRBD2
j_gene: TRBJ2-1
v_gene: TRBV9

CDR3nt: TGTGCCAGCAGCCAAGACGGGCAGCTCTCTGGGGCCAACGTCCTGACTTTC
CDR3aa: CASSQDGQLSGANVLTF
abundance: few
d_gene: .
j_gene: TRBJ2-6
v_gene: TRBV3-1

CDR3nt: TGTGCCAGCAGTTACTCACAGGGCAATAAGCAGTTCTTC
CDR3aa: CASSYSQGNKQFF
abundance: .
d_gene: .
j_gene: TRBJ2-1
v_gene: TRBV6-2/TRBV6-3

CDR3nt: TGCGCCAGCAGCCAAAATACAAGGGGGCTTGCGGGAGTTGACTACGAGCAGTACTTC
CDR3aa: CASSQNTRGLAGVDYEQYF
abundance: many
d_gene: .
j_gene: TRBJ2-7
v_gene: TRBV4-3

CDR3nt: TGTGCCAGCAGCACATTTGTGCAGTACTTC
CDR3aa: CASSTFVQYF
abundance: few
d_gene: .
j_gene: TRBJ2-7
v_gene: TRBV28

CDR3nt: TGCGCCAGCAGCTTAAGGGACAGTAGAAATGAGCAGTTCTTC
CDR3aa: CASSLRDSRNEQFF
abundance: .
d_gene: TRBD1
j_gene: TRBJ2-1
v_gene: TRBV5-1

CDR3nt: TGTGCCAGCAGTTCTCGACAGATCACCGGGGAGCTGTTTTTT
CDR3aa: CASSSRQITGELFF
abundance: .
d_gene: .
j_gene: TRBJ2-2
v_gene: TRBV6-2/TRBV6-3

CDR3nt: TGTGCCAGCAGTCTCACCTACGGAGGGCCTGCCCACTATGGCTACACCTTC
CDR3aa: CASSLTYGGPAHYGYTF
abundance: .
d_gene: .
j_gene: TRBJ1-2
v_gene: TRBV27

CDR3nt: TGCAGTGCGTGGACAGCAACTAATGAAAAACTGTTTTTT
CDR3aa: CSAWTATNEKLFF
abundance: .
d_gene: .
j_gene: TRBJ1-4
v_gene: TRBV20-1

CDR3nt: TGTGCCAGCTCACCACCGGGAGGGGGCATTTATGGCTACACCTTC
CDR3aa: CASSPPGGGIYGYTF
abundance: .
d_gene: TRBD1
j_gene: TRBJ1-2
v_gene: TRBV18

CDR3nt: TGTGCCAGCAGCCGGGGCAACAGCAATCAGCCCCAGCATTTT
CDR3aa: CASSRGNSNQPQHF
abundance: many
d_gene: .
j_gene: TRBJ1-5
v_gene: TRBV12-3/TRBV12-4

CDR3nt: TGTGCCAGCAGCTTACGCCGGACTAGCGGGAGAGGCTACGAGCAGTACTTC
CDR3aa: CASSLRRTSGRGYEQYF
abundance: .
d_gene: TRBD2
j_gene: TRBJ2-7
v_gene: TRBV3-1

CDR3nt: TGTGCCAGCAGACCCCCCGGGGTTCAAACAGATACGCAGTATTTT
CDR3aa: CASRPPGVQTDTQYF
abundance: .
d_gene: .
j_gene: TRBJ2-3
v_gene: TRBV6-5

CDR3nt: TGTGCCAGCAGCAGACTAGCGGGAGCCCAAGCCAAAAACATTCAGTACTTC
CDR3aa: CASSRLAGAQAKNIQYF
abundance: .
d_gene: .
j_gene: TRBJ2-4
v_gene: TRBV21-1

CDR3nt: TGTGCCAGCAGTTTTGATTCCTACGCCCTAGCGGAGTTCACAGATACGCAGTATTTT
CDR3aa: CASSFDSYALAEFTDTQYF
abundance: few
d_gene: TRBD2
j_gene: TRBJ2-3
v_gene: TRBV28

CDR3nt: TGTGCCAGCAGCTATTATTCGGAGACCCAGTACTTC
CDR3aa: CASSYYSETQYF
abundance: few
d_gene: .
j_gene: TRBJ2-5
v_gene: TRBV7-2

CDR3nt: TGTGCCAGCAGGGGGGGTAGCGGGAGGGCTGGGAATGAGCAGTTCTTC
CDR3aa: CASRGGSGRAGNEQFF
abundance: .
d_gene: TRBD2
j_gene: TRBJ2-1
v_gene: TRBV12-3/TRBV12-4

CDR3nt: TGTGCCAGCAGCCAAGTTCCTAATACCTACAATGAGCAGCTCTTC
CDR3aa: CASSQVPNTYNEQLF
abundance: .
d_gene: .
j_gene: TRBJ2-1
v_gene: TRBV3-1

CDR3nt: TGTGCCAGCAGCACCCGAAGTACAAGCTCCTACAATGAGCAGTTCTTC
CDR3aa: CASSTRSTSSYNEQFF
abundance: .
d_gene: .
j_gene: TRBJ2-1
v_gene: TRBV7-2